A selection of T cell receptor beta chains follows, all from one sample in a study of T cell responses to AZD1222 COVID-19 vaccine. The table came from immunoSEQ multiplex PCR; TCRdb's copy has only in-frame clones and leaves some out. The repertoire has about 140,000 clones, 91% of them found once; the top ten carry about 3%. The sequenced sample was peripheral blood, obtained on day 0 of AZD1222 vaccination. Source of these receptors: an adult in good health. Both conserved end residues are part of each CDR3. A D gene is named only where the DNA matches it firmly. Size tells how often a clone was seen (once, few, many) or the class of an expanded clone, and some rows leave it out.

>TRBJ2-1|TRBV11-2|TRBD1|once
TGTGCCAGCAGCCCTTCGGGGCGGGCAGGGGGTGAGCAGTTCTTC
CASSPSGRAGGEQFF
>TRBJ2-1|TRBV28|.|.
TGTGCCAGCAGTACGCGTCAGGGCCCCAGTGACAATGAGCAGTTCTTC
CASSTRQGPSDNEQFF
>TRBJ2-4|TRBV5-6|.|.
TGTGCCAGCAGCTCTGATCGGGGGCGAGGGGGCATTCAGTACTTC
CASSSDRGRGGIQYF
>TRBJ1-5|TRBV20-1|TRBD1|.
TGCAGTGCTAGTATCAAGGAAACAGGGGACAATCAGCCCCAGCATTTT
CSASIKETGDNQPQHF
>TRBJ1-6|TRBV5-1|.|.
TGCGCCAGCAGCTGGGCCCCCAACGGGGATTCACCCCTCCACTTT
CASSWAPNGDSPLHF
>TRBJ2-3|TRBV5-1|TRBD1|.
TGCGCCAGCAGCCTACAGGGGAGCACAGATACGCAGTATTTT
CASSLQGSTDTQYF
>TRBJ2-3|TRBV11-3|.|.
TGTGCCAGCAGCTTAGAACTAGTCACCACAGATACGCAGTATTTT
CASSLELVTTDTQYF
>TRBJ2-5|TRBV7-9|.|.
TGTGCCAGCAGCTACTTCCATGTAGGAGAAGAGACCCAGTACTTC
CASSYFHVGEETQYF
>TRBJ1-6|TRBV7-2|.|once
TGTGCCAGCAGCGTCCAGCTAGGAGTGAATTCACCCCTCCACTTT
CASSVQLGVNSPLHF
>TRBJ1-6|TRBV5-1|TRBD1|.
TGCGCCAGCAGCCCAGGACAGGGGGACTCACCCCTCCACTTT
CASSPGQGDSPLHF
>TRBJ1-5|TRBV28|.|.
TGTGCCAGCAGAAAGGGGCCTCCCCTAGGAAATCAGCCCCAGCATTTT
CASRKGPPLGNQPQHF
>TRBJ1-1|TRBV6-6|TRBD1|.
TGTGCCAGCAGTTACTCAAACAGGGGGTCTGAAGCTTTCTTT
CASSYSNRGSEAFF
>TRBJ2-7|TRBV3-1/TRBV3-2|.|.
TGTGCCAGCAGCTCCGGGCCTCAATTTTTCTACGAGCAGTACTTC
CASSSGPQFFYEQYF
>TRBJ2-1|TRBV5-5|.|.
TGTGCCGCACAAACTAATCACAGGAATGACAATGAGCAGTTCTTC
CAAQTNHRNDNEQFF
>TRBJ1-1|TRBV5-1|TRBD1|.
TGCGCCAGCAGCCCCCGGACAGGGGGGATGAACACTGAAGCTTTCTTT
CASSPRTGGMNTEAFF
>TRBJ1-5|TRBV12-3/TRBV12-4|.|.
TGTGCCAGCAGTTTGCGGGGCAGGCAGCCCCAGCATTTT
CASSLRGRQPQHF